The 6 T cell receptor beta chains below were found in one sample sequenced in a study of radiotherapy plus CTLA-4 blockade in lung cancer. The table came from immunoSEQ multiplex PCR; TCRdb's copy has only in-frame clones and leaves some out. The sample gives some 64,000 clones, about 72% of which show up once; 4% to 5% is in the top ten. Sequenced here: peripheral blood, sampled from a patient treated with radiotherapy plus ipilimumab. These receptors came from a human donor with non-small cell lung cancer who had a complete response to radiotherapy plus ipilimumab.

V gene TRBV30 combines with J gene TRBJ1-2; 9 bases agree with TRBD1. Germline V gives CDR1 GTSNPN, CDR2 SVGIG (reference sequence). The CDR3 runs to 16 residues. J lost 7 bases, V lost 0 bases, and 12 bases had no gene match. The CDR3 loop reads CAWSVRFDRGMRGYTF. CDR3 bases: TGTGCCTGGAGTGTACGATTCGACAGGGGGATGCGTGGCTACACCTTC.

This sequence joins TRBV5-6 and TRBJ2-2; D is tentatively TRBD1 or TRBD2 (7 bases each). The germline CDR1 and CDR2 sequences are SGHDT and YYEEEE. The CDR3 runs 17 residues. V gave up 3 bases and J gave up 4 bases, with 19 bases separating them. CDR3 loop: CASSSPGGGAFTGELFF. DNA of the CDR3: TGTGCCAGCAGCTCCCCAGGGGGAGGGGCCTTCACCGGGGAGCTGTTTTTT.

This clone was recorded a few times. The chain combines TRBV11-3 with TRBJ2-3, with 7 bases lining up with TRBD1. The CDR3 is 15 residues long. With 3 bases clipped from V and 2 bases from J, the junction kept 5 bases outside the gene matches. Per the germline V gene, CDR1 is SGHNT and CDR2 is YENEEA. The CDR3 coding sequence is TGTGCCAGCAGCTTGACGGGACAGTCCACAGATACGCAGTATTTT. It yields the protein CASSLTGQSTDTQYF.

The chain employs TRBV4-3 and TRBJ1-6; a weak D match, TRBD1 (6 bases). Deletions cut 4 bases from V and 9 bases from J, with 19 bases between. The CDR3 covers 16 residues. Germline V gene data show CDR1 as LGHNA and CDR2 as YSLEER. The CDR3 nucleotides are TGCGCCAGCAGCCTTACGCCCGACAGGCAGGGTTCACCCCTCCACTTT. This translates into CASSLTPDRQGSPLHF.

The chain carries TRBV5-6 and TRBJ2-2, with D unclear. V dropped 0 bases and J dropped 0 bases, with 12 bases sitting between them. The germline V gene encodes CDR1 SGHDT and CDR2 YYEEEE. The CDR3 extends over 17 amino acids. The CDR3 is CASSLALGGPNTGELFF. CDR3 DNA: TGTGCCAGCAGCTTGGCGCTCGGCGGCCCGAACACCGGGGAGCTGTTTTTT.

The gene calls are TRBV12-5 and TRBJ2-3, with unresolved D. The germline V and J ends were trimmed by 2 bases and 3 bases, with 15 bases remaining between them. The CDR3 runs 16 residues. Germline lookup yields CDR1 LGHNT and CDR2 FRNRAP. The CDR3 DNA is TGTGCTAGTGGTTTGAACCTAGGAACTGCGACAGATACGCAGTATTTT. Amino acids: CASGLNLGTATDTQYF.